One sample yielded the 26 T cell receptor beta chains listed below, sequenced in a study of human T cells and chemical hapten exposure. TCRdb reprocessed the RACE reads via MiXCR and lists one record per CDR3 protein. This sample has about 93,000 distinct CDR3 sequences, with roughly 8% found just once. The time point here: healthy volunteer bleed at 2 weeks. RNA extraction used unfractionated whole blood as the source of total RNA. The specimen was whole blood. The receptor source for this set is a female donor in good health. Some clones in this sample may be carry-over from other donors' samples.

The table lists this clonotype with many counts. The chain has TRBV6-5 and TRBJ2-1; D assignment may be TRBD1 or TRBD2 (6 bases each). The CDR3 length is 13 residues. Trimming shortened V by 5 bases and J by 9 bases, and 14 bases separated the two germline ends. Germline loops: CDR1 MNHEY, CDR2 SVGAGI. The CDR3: CASSPSGGSEQFF. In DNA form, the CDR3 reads TGTGCCAGCAGTCCCTCCGGGGGCAGTGAGCAGTTCTTC.

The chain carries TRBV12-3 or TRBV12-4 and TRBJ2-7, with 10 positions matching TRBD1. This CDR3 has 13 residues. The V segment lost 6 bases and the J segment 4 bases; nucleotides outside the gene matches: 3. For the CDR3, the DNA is TGTGCCAGCAGACTGGGACAGGGGTACGAGCAGTACTTC. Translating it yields CASRLGQGYEQYF.

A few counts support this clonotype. Written as DNA, the CDR3 is TGTGCCAGCAGTGAGGGTGGGCCCCAGCATTTT. Its protein is CASSEGGPQHF. The chain couples TRBV2 to TRBJ1-5; D not resolved. V was trimmed by 3 bases and J by 9 bases, leaving 6 bases between them. CDR1 SNHLY and CDR2 FYNNEI come from the germline V gene. The CDR3 sequence is 11 residues long. The full variable domain, completed using reference TRBV2 and TRBJ1-5, is EPEVTQTPSHQVTQMGQEVILRCVPISNHLYFYWYRQILGQKVEFLVSFYNNEISEKSEIFDDQFSVERPDGSNFTLKIRSTKLEDSAMYFCASSEGGPQHFGDGTRLSIL.

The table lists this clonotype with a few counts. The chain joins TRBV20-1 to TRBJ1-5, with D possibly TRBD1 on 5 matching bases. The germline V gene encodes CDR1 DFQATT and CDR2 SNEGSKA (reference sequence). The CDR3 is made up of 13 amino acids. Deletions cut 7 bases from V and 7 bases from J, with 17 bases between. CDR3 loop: CSVLQGGRQPQHF. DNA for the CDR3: TGCAGTGTTTTGCAGGGAGGAAGACAGCCCCAGCATTTT.

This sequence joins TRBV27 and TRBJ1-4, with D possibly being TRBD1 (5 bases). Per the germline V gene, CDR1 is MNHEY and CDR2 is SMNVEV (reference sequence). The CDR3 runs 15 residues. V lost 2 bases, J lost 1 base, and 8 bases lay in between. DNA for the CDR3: TGTGCCAGCAGTTTAGCAGGGAAAACTAATGAAAAACTGTTTTTT. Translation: CASSLAGKTNEKLFF.

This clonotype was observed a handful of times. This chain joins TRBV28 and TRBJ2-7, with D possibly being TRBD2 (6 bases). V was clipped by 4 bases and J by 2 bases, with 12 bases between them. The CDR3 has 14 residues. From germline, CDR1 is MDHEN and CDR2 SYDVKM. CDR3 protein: CASSSGTLPYEQYF. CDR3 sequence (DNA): TGTGCCAGCAGTTCCGGGACTCTCCCCTACGAGCAGTACTTC.

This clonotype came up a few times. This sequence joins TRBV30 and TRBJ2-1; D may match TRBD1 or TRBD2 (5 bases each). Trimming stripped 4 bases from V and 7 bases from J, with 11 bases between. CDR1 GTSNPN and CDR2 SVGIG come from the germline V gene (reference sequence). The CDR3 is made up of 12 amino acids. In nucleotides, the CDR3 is TGTGCCTGGATTGGGGGTGGGAATGAGCAGTTCTTC. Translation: CAWIGGGNEQFF.

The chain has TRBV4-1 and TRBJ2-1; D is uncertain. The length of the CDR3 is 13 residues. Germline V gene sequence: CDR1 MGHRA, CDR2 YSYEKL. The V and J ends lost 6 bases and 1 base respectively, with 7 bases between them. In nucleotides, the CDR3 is TGCGCCAGCAGGGACCAGTCCTACAATGAGCAGTTCTTC. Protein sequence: CASRDQSYNEQFF.

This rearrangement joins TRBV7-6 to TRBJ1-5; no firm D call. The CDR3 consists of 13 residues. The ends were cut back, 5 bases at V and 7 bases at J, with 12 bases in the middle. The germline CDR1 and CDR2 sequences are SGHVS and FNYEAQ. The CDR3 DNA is TGTGCCAGCAGCCCCTTCGATGGGCAGCCCCAGCATTTT. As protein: CASSPFDGQPQHF. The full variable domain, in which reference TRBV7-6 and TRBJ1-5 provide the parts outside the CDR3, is GAGVSQSPRYKVTKRGQDVALRCDPISGHVSLYWYRQALGQGPEFLTYFNYEAQQDKSGLPNDRFSAERPEGSISTLTIQRTEQRDSAMYRCASSPFDGQPQHFGDGTRLSIL.

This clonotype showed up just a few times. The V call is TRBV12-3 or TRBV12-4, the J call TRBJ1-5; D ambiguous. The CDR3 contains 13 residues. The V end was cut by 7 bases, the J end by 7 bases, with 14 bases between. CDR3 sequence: CASTIGINQPQHF. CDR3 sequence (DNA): TGTGCCAGCACCATAGGGATTAACCAGCCCCAGCATTTT.

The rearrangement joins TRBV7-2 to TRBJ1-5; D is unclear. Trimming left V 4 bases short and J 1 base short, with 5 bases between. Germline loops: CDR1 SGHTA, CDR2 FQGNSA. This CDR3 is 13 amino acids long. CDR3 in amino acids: CASSSFSNQPQHF. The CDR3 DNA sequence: TGTGCCAGCAGCTCGTTCAGCAATCAGCCCCAGCATTTT.

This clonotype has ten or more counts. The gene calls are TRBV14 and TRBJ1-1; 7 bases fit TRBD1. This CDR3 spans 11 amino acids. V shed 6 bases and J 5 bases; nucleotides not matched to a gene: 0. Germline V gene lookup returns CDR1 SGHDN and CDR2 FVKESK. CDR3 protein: CASRGQTEAFF. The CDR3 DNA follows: TGTGCCAGCAGGGGACAGACTGAAGCTTTCTTT.

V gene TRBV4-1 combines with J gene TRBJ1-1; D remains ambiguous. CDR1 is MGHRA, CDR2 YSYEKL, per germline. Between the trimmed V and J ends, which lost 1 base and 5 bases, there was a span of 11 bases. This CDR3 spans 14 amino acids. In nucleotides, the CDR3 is TGCGCCAGCAGCCAAGGCGGGGTGGGGACTGAAGCTTTCTTT. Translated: CASSQGGVGTEAFF.

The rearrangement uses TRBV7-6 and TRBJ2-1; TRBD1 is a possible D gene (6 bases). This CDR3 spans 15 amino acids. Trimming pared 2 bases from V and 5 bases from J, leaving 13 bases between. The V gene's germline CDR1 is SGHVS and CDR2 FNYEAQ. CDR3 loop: CASSLTRGSHNEQFF. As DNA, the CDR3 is TGTGCCAGCAGCTTAACGAGGGGGTCCCACAATGAGCAGTTCTTC.

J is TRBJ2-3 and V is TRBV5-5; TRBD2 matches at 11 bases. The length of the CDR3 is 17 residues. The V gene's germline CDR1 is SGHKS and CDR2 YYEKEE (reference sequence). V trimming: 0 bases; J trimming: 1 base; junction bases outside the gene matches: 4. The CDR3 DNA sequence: TGTGCCAGCAGCTTGGCGGGGACTAGCGGAGGCACAGATACGCAGTATTTT. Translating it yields CASSLAGTSGGTDTQYF.

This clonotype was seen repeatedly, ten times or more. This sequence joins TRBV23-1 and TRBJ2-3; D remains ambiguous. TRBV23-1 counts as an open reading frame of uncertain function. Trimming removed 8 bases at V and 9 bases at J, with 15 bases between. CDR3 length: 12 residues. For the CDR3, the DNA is TGCGCCAGCGGCTTTTCTTCAGGAACGCAGTATTTT. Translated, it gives CASGFSSGTQYF.

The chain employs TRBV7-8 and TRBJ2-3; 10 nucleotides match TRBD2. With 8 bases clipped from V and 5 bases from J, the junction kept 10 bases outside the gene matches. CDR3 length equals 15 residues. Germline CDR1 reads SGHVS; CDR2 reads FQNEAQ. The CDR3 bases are TGTGCCAGCTCCCTGCTTAGCGGGAGGCAAGATACGCAGTATTTT. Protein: CASSLLSGRQDTQYF.

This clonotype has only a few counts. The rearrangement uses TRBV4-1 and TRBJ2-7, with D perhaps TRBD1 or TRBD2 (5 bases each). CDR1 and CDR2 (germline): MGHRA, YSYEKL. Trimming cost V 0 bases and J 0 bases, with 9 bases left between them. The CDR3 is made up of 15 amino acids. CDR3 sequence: CASSQDYGTSYEQYF. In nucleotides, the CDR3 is TGCGCCAGCAGCCAAGATTACGGGACCTCCTACGAGCAGTACTTC.

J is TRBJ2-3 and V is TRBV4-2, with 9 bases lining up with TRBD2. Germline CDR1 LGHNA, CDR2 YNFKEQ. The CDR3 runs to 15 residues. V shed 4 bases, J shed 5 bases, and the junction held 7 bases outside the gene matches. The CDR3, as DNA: TGTGCCAGCAGCCGGGGTAGCGGGAGAATAGATACGCAGTATTTT. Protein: CASSRGSGRIDTQYF.

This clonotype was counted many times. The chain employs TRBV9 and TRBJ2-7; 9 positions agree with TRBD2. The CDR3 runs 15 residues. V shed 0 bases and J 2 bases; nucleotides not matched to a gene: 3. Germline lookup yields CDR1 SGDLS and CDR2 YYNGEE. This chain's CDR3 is CASSVEASGAYEQYF. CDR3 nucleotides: TGTGCCAGCAGCGTAGAGGCTAGCGGGGCCTACGAGCAGTACTTC.

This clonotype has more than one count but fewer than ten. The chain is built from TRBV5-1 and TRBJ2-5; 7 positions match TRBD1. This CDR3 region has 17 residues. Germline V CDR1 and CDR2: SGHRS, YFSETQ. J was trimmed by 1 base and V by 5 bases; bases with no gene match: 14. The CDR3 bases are TGCGCCAGCAGTTTTCCCACTCCCGGGACAGCCCAAGAGACCCAGTACTTC. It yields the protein CASSFPTPGTAQETQYF. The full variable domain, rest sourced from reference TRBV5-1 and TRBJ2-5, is KAGVTQTPRYLIKTRGQQVTLSCSPISGHRSVSWYQQTPGQGLQFLFEYFSETQRNKGNFPGRFSGRQFSNSRSEMNVSTLELGDSALYLCASSFPTPGTAQETQYFGPGTRLLVL.

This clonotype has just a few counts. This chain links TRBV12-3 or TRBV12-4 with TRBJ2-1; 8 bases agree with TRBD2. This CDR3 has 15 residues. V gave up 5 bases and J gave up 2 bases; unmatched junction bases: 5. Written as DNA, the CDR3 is TGTGCCAGCAGTCCCACTAGCGGTGCCTACAATGAGCAGTTCTTC. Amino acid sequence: CASSPTSGAYNEQFF.

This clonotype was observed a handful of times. CDR3 DNA sequence: TGTGCCAGCAGCCAAGGGGGATTCTATGGCTACACCTTC. The encoded protein is CASSQGGFYGYTF. The chain couples TRBV14 to TRBJ1-2, with D uncertain. This CDR3 is 13 amino acids long. Germline V gene sequence: CDR1 SGHDN, CDR2 FVKESK. V was cut by 1 base and J by 4 bases, with 7 bases left in between.

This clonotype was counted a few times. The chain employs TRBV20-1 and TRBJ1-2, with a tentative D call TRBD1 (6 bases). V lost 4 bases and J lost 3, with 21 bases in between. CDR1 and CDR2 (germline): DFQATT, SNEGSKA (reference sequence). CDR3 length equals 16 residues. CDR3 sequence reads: CSATPILKGEDYGYTF. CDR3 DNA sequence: TGCAGTGCTACTCCAATTCTGAAGGGGGAGGACTATGGCTACACCTTC.

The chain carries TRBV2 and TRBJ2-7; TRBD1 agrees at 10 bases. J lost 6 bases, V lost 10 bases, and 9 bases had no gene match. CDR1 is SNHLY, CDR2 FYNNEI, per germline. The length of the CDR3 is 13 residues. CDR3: CANGPGTGAEQYF. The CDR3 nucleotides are TGTGCCAACGGCCCCGGGACAGGGGCCGAGCAGTACTTC.

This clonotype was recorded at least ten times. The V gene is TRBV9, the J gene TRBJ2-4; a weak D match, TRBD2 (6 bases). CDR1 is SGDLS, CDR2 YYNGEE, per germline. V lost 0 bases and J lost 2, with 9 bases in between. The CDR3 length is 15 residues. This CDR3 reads CASSVDGGTKNIQYF. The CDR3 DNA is TGTGCCAGCAGCGTAGATGGGGGGACCAAAAACATTCAGTACTTC.